This passage covers 17 T cell receptor beta chains from one sample sequenced in a study of human T cells and chemical hapten exposure. Time point here: pre-sensitization, week 0. Treatment of the sample: therapeutic diphenylcyclopropenone sensitization with weekly scalp DPC. Total RNA was isolated from unfractionated whole blood. TCRdb processed the RACE reads anew with MiXCR; each CDR3 protein has one entry. The sample carries roughly 34,000 distinct CDR3 sequences, around 10% recorded once. The sample here was whole blood, taken in connection with sensitization to the hapten diphenylcyclopropenone (DPC). The receptors originated from a man in his forties or fifties with alopecia areata. Some clones in this sample may be carry-over from other donors' samples.

Remarks on this clonotype: This may stem from a read error, because a much larger clone lies one nucleotide away. The chain recombines TRBV12-3 or TRBV12-4 with TRBJ2-3, with 9 bases that match TRBD2. Trimming at V came to 1 base and at J to 4 bases, leaving 6 bases not matched to a gene. This CDR3 has 16 residues. CDR3: CASSLVLSGSSDTQYF. The CDR3 coding sequence is TGTGCCAGCAGTTTAGTCCTTAGCGGGAGTTCAGATACGCAGTATTTT.

This clonotype was seen only a few times. The CDR3, as DNA: TGTGCCAGCAGCTCCTCCCGTGGGGGGACAGGGGGCAGAGAGACCCAGTACTTC. This sequence encodes CASSSSRGGTGGRETQYF. The chain recombines TRBV7-9 with TRBJ2-5, with 12 bases matching TRBD1. The trim removed 4 bases at V and 4 bases at J, leaving 13 bases unmatched. CDR3 length: 18 residues. Germline V CDR1 and CDR2: SEHNR, FQNEAQ (reference sequence).

This clonotype was observed a handful of times. This rearrangement joins TRBV7-3 to TRBJ2-7; possibly TRBD2 for D (6 bases). The V end was cut by 6 bases, the J end by 0 bases, with 12 bases between. Germline CDR1 SGHTA, CDR2 FQGTGA. CDR3 length: 14 residues. The DNA for the CDR3 is TGTGCCAGCAGTAGGGACTCAAGCTCCTACGAGCAGTACTTC. Translated: CASSRDSSSYEQYF. Filled out from reference TRBV7-3 and TRBJ2-7, the complete variable domain reads GAGVSQTPSNKVTEKGKYVELRCDPISGHTALYWYRQSLGQGPEFLIYFQGTGAADDSGLPNDRFFAVRPEGSVSTLKIQRTERGDSAVYLCASSRDSSSYEQYFGPGTRLTVT.

The rearrangement links TRBV6-1 to TRBJ1-2, with TRBD1 as a possible D gene (6 bases). CDR1 and CDR2 from the germline V gene are MNHNS and SASEGT. This CDR3 contains 12 residues. Trimming took off 6 bases at V and 8 bases at J, with 13 bases between the two ends. The CDR3 DNA follows: TGTGCCAGCAGCACAGGGATGGTCGGCTACACCTTC. It yields the protein CASSTGMVGYTF.

The CDR3 sequence is CASSLAVTSAQETQYF. In DNA form, the CDR3 reads TGTGCCAGCAGCTTAGCGGTGACTAGCGCTCAAGAGACCCAGTACTTC. The chain links TRBV7-2 to TRBJ2-5, with TRBD2 matching 8 bases. CDR1 and CDR2 (germline): SGHTA, FQGNSA. V gave up 0 bases and J gave up 2 bases; unmatched junction bases: 5. The CDR3 totals 16 residues.

This clonotype was detected ten times or more. The chain couples TRBV7-9 to TRBJ2-1; tentatively, D is TRBD1 (6 bases). Between the trimmed V and J ends, which lost 5 bases and 4 bases, there was a span of 15 bases. CDR1 SEHNR and CDR2 FQNEAQ come from the germline V gene (reference sequence). This CDR3 comprises 15 residues. The CDR3 nucleotides read TGTGCCAGCAGCCTCCAGGGGACCGCTTACAATGAGCAGTTCTTC. Translated: CASSLQGTAYNEQFF.

V gene TRBV20-1 combines with J gene TRBJ1-5, with a possible D match to TRBD1 (6 bases). Germline V gene data show CDR1 as DFQATT and CDR2 as SNEGSKA (reference sequence). The CDR3 runs to 14 residues. Trimming cost V 5 bases and J 2 bases, with 13 bases left between them. CDR3 sequence (DNA): TGCAGTGCTCCACAGGGAGGAGGCAATCAGCCCCAGCATTTT. This codes for CSAPQGGGNQPQHF.

At least ten counts were recorded for this clonotype. The rearrangement links TRBV5-1 to TRBJ1-1; 8 nucleotides align to TRBD1. The CDR3 totals 14 residues. Germline-derived CDR1 and CDR2 are SGHRS and YFSETQ. With 8 bases clipped from V and 2 bases from J, the junction kept 8 bases outside the gene matches. CDR3 DNA sequence: TGCGCCAGTGCCCCCGGGACAGGCAACACTGAAGCTTTCTTT. Protein product: CASAPGTGNTEAFF.

This clonotype showed up many times. The chain combines TRBV27 with TRBJ2-7; 7 bases agree with TRBD2. Germline lookup yields CDR1 MNHEY and CDR2 SMNVEV (reference sequence). V gave up 4 bases and J gave up 2 bases; unmatched junction bases: 5. CDR3 length: 14 residues. In nucleotides, the CDR3 is TGTGCCAGCAGTTCTAGGGAGGGCCCCTACGAGCAGTACTTC. Translating it yields CASSSREGPYEQYF.

The CDR3 DNA sequence: TGCGCCAGCAAAGGAGGGACTAGCGGGACCAACTACTCCTACGAGCAGTACTTC. This sequence encodes CASKGGTSGTNYSYEQYF. The chain uses TRBV10-2 and TRBJ2-7; 13 bases match TRBD2. Germline V CDR1 and CDR2: WSHSY, SAAADI. The CDR3 is made up of 18 amino acids. The trim removed 7 bases at V and 0 bases at J, leaving 12 bases unmatched.

This clonotype appeared many times. CDR3 in DNA: TGTGCCAGCAGTCGCACTAGCGGGATTTACGAGCAGTACTTC. Amino acid sequence: CASSRTSGIYEQYF. The V and J genes are TRBV3-1 and TRBJ2-7, with 10 nucleotides matching TRBD2. With V trimmed by 6 bases and J by 4 bases, 6 bases remained unmatched. CDR3 size: 14 residues. Germline loops: CDR1 LGHDT, CDR2 YNNKEL (reference sequence).

This clonotype was counted at least ten times. CDR3 coding DNA: TGTGCCAGCAGCTTAGCCGCAGGGAGCTCTGGAAACACCATATATTTT. Translation: CASSLAAGSSGNTIYF. The chain is built from TRBV11-2 and TRBJ1-3; D may be TRBD1 (5 bases). The CDR3 spans 16 residues. CDR1 SGHAT and CDR2 FQNNGV come from the germline V gene. V dropped 1 base and J dropped 0 bases, with 10 bases sitting between them.

There are many counts of this clonotype. This chain joins TRBV20-1 and TRBJ2-3; 13 positions match TRBD2. The CDR3 loop spans 14 amino acids. Germline CDR1 and CDR2: DFQATT and SNEGSKA (reference sequence). V was pared by 6 bases and J by 6 bases, with 6 bases of the junction left unmatched. The CDR3 sequence is CSAMTSGRTDTQYF. The CDR3 nucleotides are TGCAGTGCCATGACTAGCGGGAGGACTGATACGCAGTATTTT.

This clonotype was picked up many times. This chain joins TRBV28 and TRBJ1-4; D may be TRBD1 (5 bases). Trimming stripped 4 bases from V and 7 bases from J, with 16 bases between. Germline CDR1 and CDR2: MDHEN and SYDVKM. The CDR3 has 15 residues. CDR3 coding DNA: TGTGCCAGCAGTTGGGAGGGAGGTGGGGGTGAAAAACTGTTTTTT. Protein product: CASSWEGGGGEKLFF.

The rearrangement links TRBV29-1 to TRBJ2-7; D could derive from TRBD1 or TRBD2 (5 bases each). The CDR3 totals 13 residues. Germline CDR1 reads SQVTM; CDR2 reads ANQGSEA. The V end lost 7 bases, the J end lost 6 bases, and 19 bases lay between the germline ends. Here the CDR3 reads CSAGGTGGGEQYF. The CDR3 region has the DNA TGCAGCGCCGGAGGTACCGGTGGGGGCGAGCAGTACTTC.

This clonotype came up many times. The CDR3 DNA sequence: TGTGCCAGCAGCAGACTAGCGGGAGGACAAGAGACCCAGTACTTC. Encoded protein: CASSRLAGGQETQYF. The chain recombines TRBV2 with TRBJ2-5; 13 bases fit TRBD2. J lost 2 bases, V lost 6 bases, and 3 bases had no gene match. CDR3 length: 15 residues. From germline, CDR1 is SNHLY and CDR2 FYNNEI.

The chain links TRBV3-1 to TRBJ1-1, with D possibly being TRBD1 (6 bases). This CDR3 region has 17 residues. Trimming took off 4 bases at V and 2 bases at J, with 20 bases between the two ends. CDR1 and CDR2 (germline): LGHDT, YNNKEL (reference sequence). The DNA for the CDR3 is TGTGCCAGCAGCCCCCAGGGGCAGGGAGGTTTTAACACTGAAGCTTTCTTT. This sequence encodes CASSPQGQGGFNTEAFF.